Listed below are T cell receptor beta chains from one sample, sequenced in a study of breast tumors, draining lymph nodes, adjacent tissues. MiXCR was run by TCRdb on the multiplex PCR reads, yielding one entry per CDR3 protein. The data hold fewer than 250,000 distinct CDR3 sequences, with approximately 29% observed a single time. Sequencing was done on a sample of axillary lymph node tissue. The receptors here all came from a female donor with breast cancer. Some clones in this sample may be carry-over from other donors' samples. Each CDR3 is given with its conserved first and last residue. D genes are given only for firm matches. Size tells how often a clone was seen (once, few, many) or the class of an expanded clone, and some rows leave it out.

d_call clone_size j_call cdr3_length v_call cdr3_aa cdr3_nt
TRBD1 . TRBJ2-7 15 TRBV27 CASSLLTGGSYEQYF TGTGCCAGCAGTTTGCTAACAGGGGGCTCCTACGAGCAGTACTTC
. many TRBJ2-4 16 TRBV7-2 CASSLGRGIAKNIQYF TGTGCCAGCAGCTTGGGACGGGGGATAGCCAAAAACATTCAGTACTTC
. many TRBJ2-5 15 TRBV4-2 CASSQMGERQETQYF TGTGCCAGCAGCCAGATGGGAGAGAGACAAGAGACCCAGTACTTC
. many TRBJ1-2 13 TRBV7-9 CASSVDPLYGYTF TGTGCCAGCAGCGTTGACCCCCTCTATGGCTACACCTTC
TRBD1 few TRBJ2-1 14 TRBV6-1 CATSTGQFNNEQFF TGTGCCACCAGCACGGGACAGTTCAACAATGAGCAGTTCTTC
TRBD2 . TRBJ2-3 20 TRBV20-1 CSAGRTSGLYEQYFTDTQYF TGCAGTGCTGGGAGGACTAGCGGACTTTACGAGCAGTACTTCACAGATACGCAGTATTTT
TRBD2 many TRBJ2-7 15 TRBV11-3 CASSQGLAGEGEQYF TGTGCCAGCAGCCAAGGACTAGCGGGAGAAGGCGAGCAGTACTTC
TRBD1 many TRBJ2-6 17 TRBV5-1 CASSLGQGALGANVLTF TGCGCCAGCAGCTTGGGACAGGGGGCGTTAGGGGCCAACGTCCTGACTTTC
. many TRBJ1-3 16 TRBV4-2 CASSPDSANSGNTIYF TGTGCCAGCAGCCCAGACAGCGCGAACTCTGGAAACACCATATATTTT
. . TRBJ2-1 16 TRBV11-2 CASSNLRAAFYSEQFF TGTGCCAGCAGCAACCTTAGAGCGGCCTTCTACAGTGAGCAGTTCTTC
TRBD2 . TRBJ2-1 16 TRBV3-1 CASSQDFGLVGNEQFF TGTGCCAGCAGCCAAGATTTTGGACTAGTTGGGAATGAGCAGTTCTTC
. . TRBJ2-5 15 TRBV7-7 CASSSIGGAGETQYF TGTGCTAGCAGCTCCATTGGGGGCGCAGGAGAGACCCAGTACTTC
. many TRBJ2-7 12 TRBV5-1 CASSLPSYEQYF TGCGCCAGCAGCTTACCCTCCTACGAGCAGTACTTC
. . TRBJ2-3 15 TRBV5-1 CASSLDASREDTQYF TGCGCCAGCAGCTTGGATGCTTCCAGGGAAGATACGCAGTATTTT
. . TRBJ1-5 14 TRBV2 CASSEIGHLTYEHF TGTGCCAGCAGTGAAATAGGTCACCTCACCTACGAGCATTTT
. many TRBJ2-5 15 TRBV3-1 CASSQGIGGQETQYF TGTGCCAGCAGCCAAGGGATTGGGGGCCAAGAGACCCAGTACTTC
TRBD1 many TRBJ2-4 17 TRBV6-5 CASSYRATGGRKNIQYF TGTGCCAGCAGTTACAGGGCGACAGGGGGCCGCAAAAACATTCAGTACTTC
. . TRBJ2-5 14 TRBV15 CATSSMGPAETQYF TGTGCCACCAGCAGCATGGGACCAGCGGAGACCCAGTACTTC
TRBD1 . TRBJ2-5 17 TRBV7-8 CASSTRQGASICGPQYF TGTGCCAGCAGCACCCGACAGGGGGCGTCAATTTGCGGGCCCCAGTACTTC
TRBD2 . TRBJ2-1 16 TRBV24-1 CATSDPGLASYNEQFF TGTGCCACCAGTGATCCGGGACTAGCCTCCTACAATGAGCAGTTCTTC
. . TRBJ1-1 13 TRBV29-1 CSVAQHPNTEAFF TGCAGCGTCGCACAGCACCCGAACACTGAAGCTTTCTTT
. many TRBJ1-2 10 TRBV5-8 CASSPGGYTF TGTGCCAGCAGTCCGGGGGGCTACACCTTC
TRBD2 . TRBJ2-5 16 TRBV29-1 CSAWTSGSQRPETQYF TGCAGTGCTTGGACTAGCGGGAGCCAAAGGCCAGAGACCCAGTACTTC
. many TRBJ2-7 14 TRBV20-1 CSARSPTRGYEQYF TGCAGTGCTAGGAGTCCGACAAGAGGCTACGAGCAGTACTTC
. . TRBJ1-5 17 TRBV7-2 CASSLAGGAVSNQPQHF TGTGCCAGCAGCTTAGCGGGAGGGGCGGTAAGCAATCAGCCCCAGCATTTT
TRBD2 few TRBJ2-1 17 TRBV13 CASSPPTSGRAYNEQFF TGTGCCAGCAGCCCCCCGACTAGCGGGAGGGCCTACAATGAGCAGTTCTTC
. . TRBJ2-1 13 TRBV2 CASSEALRVAQFF TGTGCCAGCAGTGAAGCGCTCCGCGTCGCTCAGTTCTTC
TRBD2 many TRBJ2-1 17 TRBV25-1 CASSGGPTSGRGDEQFF TGTGCCAGCAGTGGGGGTCCGACTAGCGGGAGGGGAGATGAGCAGTTCTTC
. many TRBJ1-6 14 TRBV6-5 CASSYGGAWSPLHF TGTGCCAGCAGTTACGGAGGGGCGTGGTCACCCCTCCACTTT
TRBD1 many TRBJ2-4 16 TRBV2 CASSEGTGPAKNIQYF TGTGCCAGCAGTGAAGGGACAGGACCCGCCAAAAACATTCAGTACTTC
. many TRBJ2-5 13 TRBV20-1 CSARDRVLETQYF TGCAGTGCTAGAGACAGGGTGCTAGAGACCCAGTACTTC
. . TRBJ2-4 14 TRBV27 CASAGVLGRGSQYF TGTGCCAGCGCCGGGGTTCTGGGTCGTGGAAGTCAGTACTTC
. many TRBJ2-3 12 TRBV20-1 CSASQRADTQYF TGCAGTGCTAGCCAAAGGGCAGATACGCAGTATTTT
. many TRBJ2-1 13 TRBV5-1 CASSLVGQNEQFF TGCGCCAGCAGCTTGGTGGGCCAGAATGAGCAGTTCTTC
. many TRBJ1-3 15 TRBV7-9 CASSLGRDSTNTIYF TGTGCCAGCAGCTTAGGACGGGACTCTACCAACACCATATATTTT
TRBD1 many TRBJ2-3 13 TRBV11-2 CASSLDPGQGSYF TGTGCCAGCAGCTTAGACCCGGGACAGGGTTCGTATTTT
TRBD1 many TRBJ2-7 16 TRBV30 CAWRPLGGQGSYEQYF TGTGCCTGGAGGCCACTAGGGGGACAGGGCTCCTACGAGCAGTACTTC